These T cell receptor beta chains were read from a single sample in a study of pediatric ulcerative colitis. Sequenced by immunoSEQ multiplex PCR; TCRdb stores in-frame clones only, minus some. The sample carries around 18,000 clones, over 65% recorded once. Sequencing input: gut tissue. The receptors derive from a boy younger than 18 with moderate ulcerative colitis. The CDR3 runs from the conserved cysteine through the conserved F or W. The D gene is left open where the match is weak. Not all rows give a size; the values are once, few, many and, for expanded clones, a class.

j_call | clone_size | v_call | d_call | cdr3_aa | cdr3_nt
TRBJ2-1 | - | TRBV7-2 | TRBD2 | CASSSLAGGSDEQFF | TGTGCCAGCAGCTCGCTAGCGGGAGGGTCCGATGAGCAGTTCTTC
TRBJ2-1 | - | TRBV2 | TRBD2 | CASSLAGRNNEQFF | TGTGCCAGCAGTCTAGCGGGGAGAAACAATGAGCAGTTCTTC
TRBJ1-2 | - | TRBV7-9 | - | CASSLGPDPIGGYTF | TGTGCCAGCAGCTTAGGGCCGGATCCTATAGGAGGCTACACCTTC
TRBJ2-7 | - | TRBV28 | TRBD1 | CASIGLQRQGGSPYEQYF | TGTGCCAGCATAGGGTTGCAAAGACAGGGTGGGAGTCCCTACGAGCAGTACTTC
TRBJ1-1 | - | TRBV4-1 | - | CASSHPYLMNTEAFF | TGCGCCAGCAGCCATCCATACCTCATGAACACTGAAGCTTTCTTT
TRBJ1-1 | few | TRBV29-1 | - | CSVNTEAFF | TGCAGCGTTAACACTGAAGCTTTCTTT
TRBJ2-3 | - | TRBV7-9 | - | CASSLTGSTDTQYF | TGTGCCAGCAGCTTAACAGGGAGCACAGATACGCAGTATTTT
TRBJ1-1 | few | TRBV5-5 | - | CASSLDVNMNTEAFF | TGTGCCAGCAGCTTGGACGTCAACATGAACACTGAAGCTTTCTTT
TRBJ2-7 | - | TRBV27 | - | CASSLSTFYEQYF | TGTGCCAGCAGTTTATCGACATTCTACGAGCAGTACTTC
TRBJ1-4 | - | TRBV9 | - | CASSGRPNEKLFF | TGTGCCAGCAGCGGGCGGCCCAATGAAAAACTGTTTTTT
TRBJ1-1 | few | TRBV18 | - | CASSPWVDTEAFF | TGTGCCAGCTCACCGTGGGTGGACACTGAAGCTTTCTTT
TRBJ1-4 | few | TRBV5-1 | TRBD1 | CASEGTGDCKLFF | TGCGCCAGCGAAGGGACAGGGGATTGCAAACTGTTTTTT
TRBJ1-1 | - | TRBV19 | - | CASSKVKFRDLTEAFF | TGTGCCAGTAGTAAAGTGAAATTCCGGGATTTGACTGAAGCTTTCTTT
TRBJ2-6 | few | TRBV2 | TRBD2 | CASSVWTRDGLRSGANVLTF | TGTGCCAGCAGTGTATGGACTAGGGACGGCCTCCGATCTGGGGCCAACGTCCTGACTTTC
TRBJ2-3 | - | TRBV18 | TRBD1 | CASYRQGSTDTQYF | TGTGCCAGCTACCGACAGGGTAGCACAGATACGCAGTATTTT
TRBJ2-5 | - | TRBV25-1 | - | CASSDRETQYF | TGTGCCAGCAGTGACCGGGAGACCCAGTACTTC
TRBJ2-7 | - | TRBV9 | TRBD1 | CASSVEGQGSYEQYF | TGTGCCAGCAGCGTAGAGGGACAGGGCTCCTACGAGCAGTACTTC
TRBJ2-7 | - | TRBV6-5 | - | CASSYDRRQWYEQYF | TGTGCCAGCAGTTACGACCGGCGACAGTGGTACGAGCAGTACTTC
TRBJ1-4 | - | TRBV27 | - | CASSGWGRVEKLFF | TGTGCCAGCAGCGGTTGGGGGCGGGTTGAAAAACTGTTTTTT
TRBJ2-1 | - | TRBV7-9 | - | CASSLGKSYNEQFF | TGTGCCAGCAGCTTAGGGAAAAGCTACAATGAGCAGTTCTTC
TRBJ1-3 | - | TRBV6-6 | - | CASRVGTAVSGNTIYF | TGTGCCAGCCGGGTGGGGACCGCCGTCTCTGGAAACACCATATATTTT
TRBJ1-2 | few | TRBV18 | TRBD1 | CASSPATGVKGYTF | TGTGCCAGCTCGCCCGCCACAGGGGTGAAGGGCTACACCTTC
TRBJ1-5 | - | TRBV4-2 | TRBD1 | CASSQTLLTGGSNQPQHF | TGTGCCAGCAGCCAAACCCTACTGACAGGGGGTAGCAATCAGCCCCAGCATTTT
TRBJ2-3 | once | TRBV18 | - | CASSAQGYTTDTQYF | TGTGCCAGCTCAGCACAAGGGTACACTACAGATACGCAGTATTTT
TRBJ1-3 | - | TRBV5-5 | - | CASSLAGGTGNTIYF | TGTGCCAGCAGCTTGGCGGGGGGCACTGGAAACACCATATATTTT
TRBJ2-3 | once | TRBV7-3 | TRBD2 | CASSPRTSVTDTQYF | TGTGCCAGCAGCCCGAGGACTAGCGTCACAGATACGCAGTATTTT
TRBJ1-5 | - | TRBV6-5 | TRBD1 | CASSPRGRGLTQHF | TGTGCCAGCAGCCCCCGGGGCAGGGGGCTGACCCAGCATTTT
TRBJ1-1 | - | TRBV30 | TRBD1 | CAWSRTGGPEAFF | TGTGCCTGGAGCCGAACAGGGGGCCCTGAAGCTTTCTTT
TRBJ1-1 | - | TRBV7-9 | - | CASSLESGGTEAFF | TGTGCCAGCAGCTTAGAATCGGGCGGCACTGAAGCTTTCTTT
TRBJ1-2 | - | TRBV2 | - | CASRRTENYGYTF | TGTGCCAGCAGGAGGACAGAAAACTATGGCTACACCTTC
TRBJ2-4 | - | TRBV25-1 | - | CASSEENIQYF | TGTGCCAGCAGTGAAGAAAACATTCAGTACTTC
TRBJ1-2 | medium-sized | TRBV6-1 | TRBD1 | CASSEVRGGSNYGYTF | TGTGCCAGCAGTGAAGTGAGAGGGGGCAGTAACTATGGCTACACCTTC
TRBJ2-5 | - | TRBV5-1 | - | CASSLYQGEETQYF | TGCGCCAGCAGCTTGTATCAGGGTGAAGAGACCCAGTACTTC
TRBJ2-4 | few | TRBV7-9 | TRBD2 | CASSYGTSGRTQYF | TGTGCCAGCAGCTATGGGACTAGCGGGAGGACTCAGTACTTC
TRBJ1-3 | few | TRBV4-2 | - | CASSQEFRGNTIYF | TGTGCCAGCAGCCAGGAGTTTCGGGGAAACACCATATATTTT
TRBJ1-5 | - | TRBV2 | - | CASSVGQGNQPQHF | TGTGCCAGCAGTGTAGGGCAGGGCAATCAGCCCCAGCATTTT
TRBJ2-5 | - | TRBV27 | - | CASRQETQYF | TGTGCCAGCAGGCAAGAGACCCAGTACTTC
TRBJ2-2 | - | TRBV5-6 | TRBD2 | CASRARGGSGELFF | TGTGCCAGCAGAGCCCGGGGGGGCTCCGGGGAGCTGTTTTTT
TRBJ2-3 | - | TRBV5-4 | TRBD2 | CASSLVAGGPADTQYF | TGTGCCAGCAGTCTGGTGGCGGGAGGGCCAGCAGATACGCAGTATTTT
TRBJ1-2 | - | TRBV19 | - | CASSIKGRSTRGYTF | TGTGCCAGTAGTATAAAGGGCAGATCAACGCGGGGCTACACCTTC
TRBJ1-1 | - | TRBV4-1 | TRBD1 | CASSQVVRGTGKQTEAFF | TGCGCCAGCAGCCAAGTTGTAAGGGGGACAGGGAAACAAACTGAAGCTTTCTTT
TRBJ1-1 | few | TRBV5-5 | - | CASSRRRDYTEAFF | TGTGCCAGCAGCAGGAGGCGAGATTACACTGAAGCTTTCTTT
TRBJ1-3 | - | TRBV7-3 | - | CASSQQGTGNTIYF | TGTGCCAGCAGCCAACAGGGTACCGGAAACACCATATATTTT
TRBJ1-6 | - | TRBV6-5 | - | CASSSDFNSPLHF | TGTGCCAGCAGTTCGGACTTTAATTCACCCCTCCACTTT
TRBJ2-7 | - | TRBV11-2 | - | CASSLVTGYEQYF | TGTGCCAGCAGCTTAGTAACAGGTTACGAGCAGTACTTC
TRBJ2-7 | - | TRBV30 | - | CAWSRRTYEQYF | TGTGCCTGGAGTCGGAGAACCTACGAGCAGTACTTC
TRBJ2-5 | - | TRBV5-4 | - | CASSPQYQETQYF | TGTGCCAGCAGCCCCCAGTACCAAGAGACCCAGTACTTC
TRBJ1-4 | - | TRBV18 | - | CASSPVGGVNEKLFF | TGTGCCAGCTCACCGGTAGGGGGTGTAAATGAAAAACTGTTTTTT
TRBJ1-2 | few | TRBV5-6 | - | CASSRMPKGRNYGYTF | TGTGCCAGCAGCCGTATGCCCAAGGGACGAAACTATGGCTACACCTTC
TRBJ2-7 | - | TRBV5-1 | TRBD2 | CASSLVVLAASYEQYF | TGCGCCAGCAGCTTAGTTGTCCTAGCGGCCTCCTACGAGCAGTACTTC
TRBJ2-5 | few | TRBV4-3 | - | CASSQDFGQIQETQYF | TGCGCCAGCAGCCAAGATTTCGGGCAGATCCAAGAGACCCAGTACTTC
TRBJ2-7 | - | TRBV7-9 | - | CASSPRGGWSYEQYF | TGTGCCAGCAGCCCCCGAGGGGGATGGTCCTACGAGCAGTACTTC
TRBJ1-6 | - | TRBV27 | TRBD1 | CASSYQTGGSYNSPLHF | TGTGCCAGCAGTTATCAGACAGGGGGCTCCTATAATTCACCCCTCCACTTT
TRBJ2-2 | once | TRBV19 | - | CASSKDYTGELFF | TGTGCCAGTAGTAAAGACTACACCGGGGAGCTGTTTTTT